This is a list of T cell receptor beta chains from one sample in a study of shared clonotypes between healthy human individuals. Sequencing used immunoSEQ multiplex PCR; TCRdb keeps in-frame clones, though not all of them. The data hold about 2.4 million clones, with more than 85% observed a single time. Sequencing input: naive CD4+ T cells from PBMCs. Receptor source: a man between 18 and 29 years old in good health. Some clones in this sample may be carry-over from other donors' samples. The CDR3 runs from the conserved cysteine through the conserved F or W. Fields, in order: J gene, V gene, clone size, D gene, CDR3 protein, CDR3 DNA. D genes are given only for firm matches. Clone size is not always given. Where it is, it says once, few, many or a class for expanded clones.

TRBJ2-3,TRBV9,NA,TRBD2,CASSVATTSLPADTQYF,TGTGCCAGCAGCGTAGCTACGACTAGCCTTCCCGCAGATACGCAGTATTTT
TRBJ1-4,TRBV28,once,NA,CASSRRYGNEKLFF,TGTGCCAGCAGTCGCCGCTACGGGAATGAAAAACTGTTTTTT
TRBJ1-2,TRBV10-3,NA,TRBD1,CAIRTGTGNGYTF,TGTGCCATCAGGACCGGGACAGGGAATGGCTACACCTTC
TRBJ2-7,TRBV5-1,NA,NA,CASSLRMGADYEQYF,TGCGCCAGCAGCTTGCGGATGGGGGCCGACTACGAGCAGTACTTC
TRBJ2-1,TRBV7-2,NA,TRBD2,CASSYSGGVYNEQFF,TGTGCCAGCAGCTACTCTGGGGGGGTGTACAATGAGCAGTTCTTC
TRBJ1-5,TRBV28,NA,TRBD1,CASRTGQGFNQPQHF,TGTGCCAGCAGGACGGGACAGGGGTTTAATCAGCCCCAGCATTTT
TRBJ2-3,TRBV9,NA,TRBD2,CASSVATSGSRLHVDTQYF,TGTGCCAGCAGCGTAGCTACTAGCGGGAGTCGACTTCATGTAGATACGCAGTATTTT
TRBJ1-5,TRBV5-5,NA,NA,CASSLDAGIQPQHF,TGTGCCAGCAGCTTGGATGCGGGGATTCAGCCCCAGCATTTT
TRBJ1-4,TRBV7-9,NA,TRBD1,CASSAPLTGGTNEKLFF,TGTGCCAGCAGCGCGCCCCTTACAGGGGGAACTAATGAAAAACTGTTTTTT
TRBJ2-2,TRBV18,NA,NA,CASSPVHSNTGELFF,TGTGCCAGCTCACCAGTTCATTCCAACACCGGGGAGCTGTTTTTT
TRBJ2-5,TRBV28,NA,TRBD1,CASSRLRGQGQETQYF,TGTGCCAGCAGTCGCCTCAGGGGGCAGGGGCAAGAGACCCAGTACTTC
TRBJ1-3,TRBV25-1,NA,NA,CASSEYGNTIYF,TGTGCCAGCAGTGAATACGGAAACACCATATATTTT
TRBJ2-7,TRBV30,NA,TRBD1,CAWSPPDRYSYEQYF,TGTGCCTGGAGTCCCCCGGACAGGTACTCCTACGAGCAGTACTTC
TRBJ2-5,TRBV7-3,NA,TRBD2,CASSLTSGRIETQYF,TGTGCCAGCAGCCTGACTAGCGGGAGAATAGAGACCCAGTACTTC
TRBJ2-3,TRBV19,NA,TRBD2,CASTRTGTSGPKGADTQYF,TGTGCCAGTACTAGGACCGGGACTAGCGGCCCCAAGGGGGCAGATACGCAGTATTTT
TRBJ2-7,TRBV27,NA,TRBD1,CASTPRGQGNYEQYF,TGTGCCAGCACTCCGAGGGGACAGGGGAACTACGAGCAGTACTTC
TRBJ2-6,TRBV18,NA,TRBD1,CASSDRGGPSGANVLTF,TGTGCCAGCTCCGACAGGGGTGGCCCCTCTGGGGCCAACGTCCTGACTTTC
TRBJ2-3,TRBV25-1,NA,NA,CASSEPERGTDTQYF,TGTGCCAGCAGTGAACCGGAACGAGGCACAGATACGCAGTATTTT
TRBJ1-2,TRBV6-5,NA,TRBD1,CASRGGSLYGYTF,TGTGCCAGTCGAGGGGGCAGCCTGTATGGCTACACCTTC
TRBJ1-1,TRBV7-8,NA,TRBD1,CASSFFVTGRAEAFF,TGTGCCAGCAGCTTCTTTGTGACAGGGAGGGCTGAAGCTTTCTTT
TRBJ1-3,TRBV5-1,NA,NA,CASSLSGAGNTIYF,TGCGCCAGCAGCTTGTCAGGGGCTGGAAACACCATATATTTT
TRBJ2-2,TRBV14,NA,TRBD1,CASSQNRQGDTGELFF,TGTGCCAGCAGCCAGAATAGACAGGGTGACACCGGGGAGCTGTTTTTT
TRBJ2-7,TRBV5-5,NA,TRBD2,CASSLAVGRGPYEQYF,TGTGCCAGCAGCTTGGCCGTCGGGAGGGGACCCTACGAGCAGTACTTC
TRBJ1-1,TRBV5-1,NA,NA,CASSFSGDTEAFF,TGCGCCAGCAGCTTTTCAGGGGACACTGAAGCTTTCTTT
TRBJ1-4,TRBV4-2,NA,TRBD1,CASSQLRGSNEKLFF,TGTGCCAGCAGCCAACTCAGGGGGTCTAATGAAAAACTGTTTTTT
TRBJ2-5,TRBV5-6,NA,TRBD1,CASSRDRGLEETQYF,TGTGCCAGCAGCAGGGACAGGGGGCTGGAAGAGACCCAGTACTTC
TRBJ2-1,TRBV7-2,NA,TRBD2,CASSLMIRGGSGRNNEQFF,TGTGCCAGCAGCTTAATGATCAGGGGGGGTAGCGGGAGGAACAATGAGCAGTTCTTC
TRBJ2-7,TRBV5-1,NA,NA,CASSLTGGALEQYF,TGCGCCAGCAGCTTGACAGGGGGGGCCCTCGAGCAGTACTTC
TRBJ1-5,TRBV28,NA,NA,CASSLGFQPQHF,TGTGCCAGCAGTTTAGGATTCCAGCCCCAGCATTTT
TRBJ2-3,TRBV28,NA,TRBD2,CASRTSGPVGTDTQYF,TGTGCCAGCAGGACTAGCGGCCCGGTGGGCACAGATACGCAGTATTTT
TRBJ2-3,TRBV19,NA,NA,CASNPGGDTQYF,TGTGCCAGTAACCCCGGCGGAGATACGCAGTATTTT
TRBJ2-3,TRBV5-1,NA,NA,CASSSSHPDTQYF,TGCGCCAGCAGCTCTTCCCATCCAGATACGCAGTATTTT
TRBJ1-1,TRBV6-5,NA,TRBD1,CASRTGGRNTEAFF,TGTGCCAGTCGGACAGGGGGCAGGAACACTGAAGCTTTCTTT
TRBJ1-4,TRBV9,NA,NA,CASSAPTGSNEKLFF,TGTGCCAGCAGCGCCCCGACAGGCTCGAATGAAAAACTGTTTTTT
TRBJ2-7,TRBV7-9,NA,NA,CASSVQQGAGYF,TGTGCCAGCAGCGTTCAACAGGGTGCGGGGTACTTC
TRBJ2-3,TRBV11-3,NA,TRBD2,CASSSGLAGGGDTQYF,TGTGCCAGCAGCTCGGGACTAGCGGGAGGAGGGGATACGCAGTATTTT
TRBJ1-1,TRBV7-9,NA,NA,CASSKGFLYEAFF,TGTGCCAGCAGCAAGGGTTTTTTATATGAAGCTTTCTTT
TRBJ2-1,TRBV6-1,NA,TRBD2,CASSEGGGRANEQFF,TGTGCCAGCAGTGAAGGCGGCGGGAGAGCTAACGAGCAGTTCTTC
TRBJ2-7,TRBV5-1,NA,TRBD2,CASSSLTSGSGWEQYF,TGCGCCAGCAGCTCGCTGACTAGCGGGAGTGGCTGGGAGCAGTACTTC
TRBJ1-5,TRBV28,NA,TRBD1,CASSAGTVTQPQHF,TGTGCCAGCAGTGCGGGGACAGTCACTCAGCCCCAGCATTTT
TRBJ2-1,TRBV20-1,NA,NA,CSAAGDNEQFF,TGCAGTGCAGCCGGGGACAATGAGCAGTTCTTC
TRBJ2-3,TRBV25-1,NA,TRBD2,CASSEYKTSLTDTQYF,TGTGCCAGCAGTGAATATAAGACTAGCCTCACAGATACGCAGTATTTT
TRBJ2-5,TRBV2,NA,NA,CASSDGKGETQYF,TGTGCCAGCAGTGATGGGAAGGGAGAGACCCAGTACTTC
TRBJ2-1,TRBV6-4,NA,TRBD2,CASSTSLAGAGEQFF,TGTGCCAGCAGTACATCACTAGCGGGAGCTGGTGAGCAGTTCTTC